This entry is about one T cell receptor beta chain. Its antigen is still unknown. Germline V CDR1 and CDR2: SGDLS, YYNGEE. There are 17 residues in the CDR3. V gave up 2 bases and J gave up 7 bases, with 22 bases separating them. This entry is derived from a study of response to subunit inactivated influenza vaccine. Study outcomes and limitations: The authors suggested that few new T cells are recruited per seasonal influenza vaccination.

TCRdb fed the RT-PCR reads into MiXCR, producing one record per CDR3 protein. The sample lists around 180,000 distinct CDR3 sequences; around 9% were seen once. The receptor was derived from a man between 45 and 60 years old who received an inactivated influenza vaccine. Sequencing was performed on non-naive T cells sorted from PBMCs, taken on the day of vaccination. V usage is TRBV9 and J usage is TRBJ2-1; D might be TRBD2 (6 bases). The CDR3 spells CASSVPKAAGSTNEQFF. The DNA for the CDR3 is TGTGCCAGCAGCGTCCCCAAGGCGGCGGGAAGTACGAATGAGCAGTTCTTC.